This paragraph covers one T cell receptor beta chain sequence. Only in-frame clones appear in the TCRdb table, and some are missing; sequencing was by immunoSEQ multiplex PCR. This sample has 55,000 to 70,000 clones, with approximately 83% found just once. The sample originates from a study of technical replicates of blood from several donors. The CDR3 is 17 residues long. V lost 4 bases and J lost 7, with 23 bases in between. The germline V gene encodes CDR1 SGHVS and CDR2 FNYEAQ. The V and J genes are TRBV7-6 and TRBJ2-1; D possibly corresponds to TRBD1 (9 bases). Input material: PBMCs. The receptor comes from a human donor in good health. Some clones in this sample may be carry-over from other donors' samples. CDR3 residues: CASSSTYSGTGYNEQFF. CDR3 DNA: TGTGCCAGCAGCTCCACCTATAGCGGGACAGGGTATAATGAGCAGTTCTTC.